This T cell receptor (beta chain) stems from a study of OX40 agonist ivuxolimab in advanced cancers. Study-level findings and limits: The average count of expanded clones was higher among CD8+ T cells than among CD4+.

From germline, CDR1 is GTSNPN and CDR2 SVGIG (reference sequence). This CDR3 has 12 residues. Trimming removed 5 bases at V and 2 bases at J, with 9 bases between. Notes on this clone: The target antigen is unknown.

The table came from immunoSEQ multiplex PCR; TCRdb's copy has only in-frame clones and leaves some out. This sample has 50,000 to 75,000 clones, with approximately 86% found just once. J is TRBJ1-1 and V is TRBV30, with D unresolved. Here the sequenced sample was CD4+ or CD8+ T cells sorted from blood, taken in a trial of the OX40 agonist ivuxolimab. This clonotype originated in an adult with an advanced solid tumor such as melanoma, head and neck, liver or kidney cancer. For the CDR3, the DNA is TGTGCCTGGGGGATCCTAAACACTGAAGCTTTCTTT. It yields the protein CAWGILNTEAFF.